A single T cell receptor beta chain is shown here with its context. Its matching antigen is unknown. This entry comes from a study of CD8 T cell repertoires and HIV-1 epitope variants. The CDR3 is 14 amino acids. The V end lost 8 bases, the J end lost 4 bases, and 18 bases lay between the germline ends. Germline V gene data show CDR1 as MDHEN and CDR2 as SYDVKM. Using immunoSEQ multiplex PCR, the repertoire was profiled, and TCRdb retains in-frame clones only, with some absent. Counted here are around 5,300 clones, about 68% occurring once; the ten biggest clones make up about 40%. The genes are TRBV28 and TRBJ2-7; D is possibly TRBD2 (6 bases). The sample consisted of cultured CD8+ T cells derived from PBMCs. The TCR comes from a male donor with HIV. CDR3 protein: CASSLPGEFYEQYF. The DNA of the CDR3 is TGTGCCAGCTCCTTACCGGGAGAGTTTTACGAGCAGTACTTC.